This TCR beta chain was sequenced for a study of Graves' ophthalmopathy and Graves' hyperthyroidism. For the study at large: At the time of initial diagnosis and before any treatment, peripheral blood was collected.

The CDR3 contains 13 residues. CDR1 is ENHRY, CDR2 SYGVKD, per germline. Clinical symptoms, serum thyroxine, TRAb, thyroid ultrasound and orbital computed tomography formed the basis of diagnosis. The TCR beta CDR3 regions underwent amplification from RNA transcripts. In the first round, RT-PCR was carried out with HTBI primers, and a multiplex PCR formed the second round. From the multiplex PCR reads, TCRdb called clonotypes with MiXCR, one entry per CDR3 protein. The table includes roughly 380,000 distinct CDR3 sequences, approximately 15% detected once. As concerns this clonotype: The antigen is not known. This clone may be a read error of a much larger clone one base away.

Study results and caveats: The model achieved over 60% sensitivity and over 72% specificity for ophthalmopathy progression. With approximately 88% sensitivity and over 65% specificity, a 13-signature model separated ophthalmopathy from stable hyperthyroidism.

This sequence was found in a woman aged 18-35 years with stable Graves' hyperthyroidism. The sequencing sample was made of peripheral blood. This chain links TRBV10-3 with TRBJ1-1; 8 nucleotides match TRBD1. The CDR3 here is CAINEDRDSETFF. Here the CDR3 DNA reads TGTGCCATCAACGAGGACAGGGACTCTGAAACTTTCTTT.